What follows are 19 T cell receptor beta chains derived from one specimen sequenced in a study of cytomegalovirus exposure and HLA in healthy donors. The PCR ran on 60 Vbeta and 13 Jbeta primers. The repertoire was sequenced with immunoSEQ multiplex PCR; TCRdb's copy has only in-frame clones and lacks some. This sample has under 100,000 clones; around 9.1% occur once, and the top ten carry more than 20%. What was sequenced was PBMCs. All receptors derive from a man in his sixties in good health and CMV-seropositive.

V and J are TRBV6-5 and TRBJ1-1, with D hard to call. Germline values: CDR1 MNHEY, CDR2 SVGAGI. CDR3 size: 14 residues. Trimming cost V 8 bases and J 3 bases, with 16 bases left between them. The DNA of the CDR3 is TGTGCCAGCTCCCGAGTTTCGAGGGACACTGAAGCTTTCTTT. Its protein is CASSRVSRDTEAFF.

This sequence joins TRBV10-1 and TRBJ1-5; D is perhaps TRBD1 (5 bases). V was cut by 3 bases and J by 5 bases, with 8 bases left in between. The CDR3 covers 13 residues. The V gene's germline CDR1 is WNHNN and CDR2 SYGVQD (reference sequence). CDR3 protein: CASSEFRDQPQHF. DNA of the CDR3: TGCGCCAGCAGTGAATTCAGGGATCAGCCCCAGCATTTT.

This clone was found a few times. This chain uses TRBV10-2 with TRBJ2-6, with 10 bases aligning to TRBD1. Germline V gene lookup returns CDR1 WSHSY and CDR2 SAAADI. CDR3 length: 18 amino acids. V trimming: 11 bases; J trimming: 0 bases; junction bases outside the gene matches: 13. The CDR3 is CARPGWTGGNSGANVLTF. The CDR3 DNA reads as TGCGCCCGCCCGGGTTGGACAGGGGGAAACTCTGGGGCCAACGTCCTGACTTTC.

The CDR3: CACGHFAGYTF. CDR3 sequence (DNA): TGTGCCTGTGGACACTTCGCGGGCTACACCTTC. The genes are TRBV30 and TRBJ1-2; weak D call: TRBD1 (5 bases). Germline CDR1 and CDR2: GTSNPN and SVGIG (reference sequence). The CDR3 is 11 residues long. V was pared by 6 bases and J by 8 bases, with 13 bases between.

V and J are TRBV28 and TRBJ1-1, with TRBD1 identical over 10 bases. In germline, CDR1 is MDHEN, CDR2 SYDVKM. The length of the CDR3 is 16 residues. The junction had 14 bases not matched to a gene; V was cut back by 6 bases and J by 7 bases. CDR3 loop: CASRSPTGTGDFEAFF. As DNA, the CDR3 is TGTGCCAGCAGGTCTCCTACCGGGACAGGGGACTTTGAAGCTTTCTTT.

The V and J genes are TRBV5-6 and TRBJ1-1; TRBD1 is a possible D gene (6 bases). This CDR3 spans 15 amino acids. Deletions cut 2 bases from V and 0 bases from J, with 11 bases between. Germline V gives CDR1 SGHDT, CDR2 YYEEEE. CDR3 sequence (DNA): TGTGCCAGCAGCTTTGATACAGGGTTGAACACTGAAGCTTTCTTT. This gives the protein CASSFDTGLNTEAFF.

CDR3 sequence (DNA): TGTGCCAGTAGCTCCCTAGGGGCGGGAGGAGAGACCCAGTACTTC. It encodes CASSSLGAGGETQYF. This chain joins TRBV19 and TRBJ2-5; TRBD2 aligns across 8 bases. CDR3 length: 15 amino acids. The germline CDR1 and CDR2 sequences are LNHDA and SQIVND (reference sequence). The V segment lost 6 bases and the J segment 4 bases; nucleotides outside the gene matches: 10.

This clone was recorded a few times. The chain has TRBV28 and TRBJ1-4; 8 nucleotides match TRBD1. Unmatched junction bases numbered 4, after V lost 6 bases and J lost 4 bases. CDR1 and CDR2 (germline): MDHEN, SYDVKM. This CDR3 has 14 residues. The CDR3 region is CASRPDRGNEKLFF. The CDR3 DNA reads as TGTGCCAGCAGACCAGACAGGGGTAATGAAAAACTGTTTTTT.

The V and J genes are TRBV4-1 and TRBJ2-7; tentative D call: TRBD2 (5 bases). The V gene's germline CDR1 is MGHRA and CDR2 YSYEKL. This CDR3 spans 14 amino acids. V dropped 3 bases and J dropped 0 bases, with 9 bases sitting between them. For the CDR3, the DNA is TGCGCCAGCAGCCAGGAGGAGCTCTCCTACGAGCAGTACGTC. This gives the protein CASSQEELSYEQYV.

The rearrangement links TRBV27 to TRBJ2-6; D uncertain. Trimming pared 7 bases from V and 0 bases from J, leaving 4 bases between. Germline V gene data show CDR1 as MNHEY and CDR2 as SMNVEV (reference sequence). This CDR3 contains 13 residues. CDR3: CASTSSGANVLTF. CDR3 DNA: TGTGCCAGCACCTCCTCTGGGGCCAACGTCCTGACTTTC.

The chain recombines TRBV6-1 with TRBJ2-7, with D perhaps matching TRBD1 (6 bases). The germline gives CDR1 MNHNS, CDR2 SASEGT. Trimming took 6 bases from V and 0 from J, leaving 12 bases between them. This CDR3 contains 14 residues. In DNA, the CDR3 is TGTGCCAGCAGAGCGACAGGACACTCCTACGAGCAGTACGTC. This translates into CASRATGHSYEQYV.

This clone turned up a few times. The rearrangement links TRBV6-1 to TRBJ1-5, with 8 bases matching TRBD1. Germline V lookup: CDR1 MNHNS, CDR2 SASEGT. The J segment lost 4 bases and the V segment lost 5 bases, leaving 19 bases of the junction unmatched. The CDR3 consists of 19 residues. As DNA, the CDR3 is TGTGCCAGCAGTAAAGGGGAGGGACAGGACCCAAGGGGGAATCAGCCCCAGCATTTT. Residues: CASSKGEGQDPRGNQPQHF.

CDR3 loop: CASSRQGDSYGYTF. The CDR3 DNA reads TGTGCCAGCAGTCGACAGGGGGATAGCTATGGCTACACCTTC. The chain combines TRBV6-1 with TRBJ1-2, with 9 bases that match TRBD1. The ends lost 5 bases at V and 4 bases at J; junction bases unmatched: 5. Looked up from germline, CDR1 is MNHNS and CDR2 is SASEGT. The CDR3 runs to 14 residues.

V gene TRBV5-1 combines with J gene TRBJ1-1; D is perhaps TRBD1 (6 bases). Germline-derived CDR1 and CDR2 are SGHRS and YFSETQ. The CDR3 runs to 15 residues. The V and J ends lost 6 bases and 0 bases respectively, with 15 bases between them. CDR3 protein: CASNRTDSMNTEAFF. The CDR3 DNA reads as TGCGCCAGCAACCGGACAGATTCTATGAACACTGAAGCTTTCTTT.

This clone came up a few times. The gene calls are TRBV5-1 and TRBJ2-1; D unresolved. This CDR3 has 16 residues. Looked up from germline, CDR1 is SGHRS and CDR2 is YFSETQ. V was shortened by 0 bases and J by 0 bases, with 10 bases between the two germline ends. CDR3 region: CASSLVLLSSYNEQFF. The CDR3 DNA follows: TGCGCCAGCAGCTTGGTACTACTGAGCTCCTACAATGAGCAGTTCTTC.

This clone was counted once. The chain carries TRBV7-2 and TRBJ1-5, with D perhaps matching TRBD1 (5 bases). V lost 3 bases and J lost 0, with 9 bases in between. The V gene's germline CDR1 is SGHTA and CDR2 FQGNSA. This CDR3 region has 15 residues. This CDR3 reads CASSLLGVSNQPQHF. CDR3 DNA sequence: TGTGCCAGCAGCTTGTTAGGGGTTAGCAATCAGCCCCAGCATTTT.

This rearrangement joins TRBV4-1 to TRBJ2-7, with 8 positions matching TRBD2. Germline loops: CDR1 MGHRA, CDR2 YSYEKL. With 0 bases clipped from V and 4 bases from J, the junction kept 5 bases outside the gene matches. The CDR3 is 15 amino acids. The CDR3: CASSQEWSGGYEQYV. CDR3 sequence (DNA): TGCGCCAGCAGCCAAGAATGGAGCGGGGGATACGAGCAGTACGTC.

This clone was seen a handful of times. The rearrangement joins TRBV19 to TRBJ1-5; 9 bases match TRBD1. Germline CDR1 and CDR2: LNHDA and SQIVND (reference sequence). J lost 3 bases, V lost 2 bases, and 2 bases had no gene match. This CDR3 contains 15 residues. The CDR3, as DNA: TGTGCCAGTAGTATAACAGGGGGCTACAATCAGCCCCAGCATTTT. Translation gives CASSITGGYNQPQHF.

This clone occurred a few times. The chain carries TRBV7-8 and TRBJ1-1; no definite D call. From germline, CDR1 is SGHVS and CDR2 FQNEAQ. The germline V and J ends were trimmed by 7 bases and 5 bases, with 20 bases remaining between them. The CDR3 has 15 residues. The CDR3, as DNA: TGTGCCAGCACCAAGGAGGAGGGAAGGAGGACTGAAGCTTTCTTT. Its translation: CASTKEEGRRTEAFF.